This T cell receptor beta chain was recorded in a study of OX40 agonist ivuxolimab in advanced cancers. Study context: Patients with prior anti-PD-1, anti-PD-L1 or anti-CTLA-4 therapy were eligible; about 41% had some. Partial responses, seen in three patients, involved one hepatocellular carcinoma and two cutaneous melanomas. Study outcomes and limitations: Circulating CD4+ and CD8+ T cells showed clonal expansion by week 6 at 0.1 to 3.0 mg/kg.

Individuals having autoimmune disease history or systemic immunosuppression were not enrolled. The CDR3 loop spans 14 amino acids. The ends lost 4 bases at V and 6 bases at J; junction bases unmatched: 7. Germline-derived CDR1 and CDR2 are MNHEY and SVGAGI. A remark on this clone: Its antigen remains unknown.

TCRdb's copy holds only in-frame clones and misses some; the assay was immunoSEQ multiplex PCR. The table includes about 64,000 clones, 87% detected once. The material sequenced was CD4+ or CD8+ T cells sorted from blood, taken in a trial of the OX40 agonist ivuxolimab. The chain couples TRBV6-5 to TRBJ2-3, with 7 bases that match TRBD1. The sequence came from an adult with an advanced solid tumor such as melanoma, head and neck, liver or kidney cancer. The CDR3 coding sequence is TGTGCCAGCAGTTTCCAACAGGGGCAGGATACGCAGTATTTT. This translates into CASSFQQGQDTQYF.